Each of the 12 T cell receptor beta chains below was sequenced from the same sample in a study of CD8 T cells in ankylosing spondylitis. TCRdb reprocessed the 5' RACE reads via MiXCR and lists one record per CDR3 protein. Of about 140,000 distinct CDR3 sequences detected, around 32% appear once; the ten largest clones hold 4.5% to 6%. The sequenced sample consisted of synovial fluid, either unsorted or a sorted T cell fraction (not recorded which). Receptors originate from a male donor with ankylosing spondylitis.

The V and J genes are TRBV6-1 and TRBJ1-4; 7 nucleotides match TRBD1. Germline trimming cut 7 bases from V and 8 bases from J; bases unmatched to any gene: 13. The CDR3 has 15 amino acids. CDR1 MNHNS and CDR2 SASEGT come from the germline V gene. The CDR3 here is CASNKLTGREEKLFF. The CDR3 coding sequence is TGTGCCAGCAATAAATTGACAGGGCGGGAGGAAAAACTGTTTTTT.

This clonotype was counted a few times. The chain recombines TRBV12-3 or TRBV12-4 with TRBJ2-7; 14 nucleotides line up with TRBD2. This CDR3 spans 18 amino acids. The junction had 10 bases not matched to a gene; V was cut back by 4 bases and J by 2 bases. In DNA, the CDR3 is TGTGCCAGCAGTTCAACTTCCGGGACTAGCGGGAGCCCCTACGAGCAGTACTTC. Translation: CASSSTSGTSGSPYEQYF.

The chain carries TRBV11-1 and TRBJ1-4; D unclear. In germline, CDR1 is SGHAT, CDR2 FQDESV (reference sequence). Trimming pared 2 bases from V and 3 bases from J, leaving 19 bases between. This CDR3 is 18 amino acids long. The CDR3 DNA follows: TGTGCCAGCAGCTTATCTAAGAGACGGAGATTCTCTAATGAAAAACTGTTTTTT. This encodes CASSLSKRRRFSNEKLFF.

The table lists this clonotype with a few counts. The chain couples TRBV25-1 to TRBJ2-1; TRBD1 aligns across 10 bases. CDR1 and CDR2 from the germline V gene are MGHDK and SYGVNS. With V trimmed by 3 bases and J by 4 bases, 21 bases remained unmatched. This CDR3 is built from 21 residues. The CDR3 DNA follows: TGTGCCAGCAGTGATACCCCATGGACAGGGGGGAGAAGACTTCAATACAATGAGCAGTTCTTC. Amino acids: CASSDTPWTGGRRLQYNEQFF. Using reference TRBV25-1 and TRBJ2-1 for the parts outside the CDR3, the full variable domain is EADIYQTPRYLVIGTGKKITLECSQTMGHDKMYWYQQDPGMELHLIHYSYGVNSTEKGDLSSESTVSRIRTEHFPLTLESARPSHTSQYLCASSDTPWTGGRRLQYNEQFFGPGTRLTVL.

This clonotype was seen more than once but under ten times. V gene TRBV18 combines with J gene TRBJ2-1, with 9 bases fitting TRBD2. The V segment lost 2 bases and the J segment 4 bases; nucleotides outside the gene matches: 9. Germline V gives CDR1 KGHSH, CDR2 LQKENI. This CDR3 contains 17 residues. The CDR3 loop is CASSPVALAGGYNEQFF. The CDR3 DNA is TGTGCCAGCTCACCAGTGGCACTAGCGGGTGGATACAATGAGCAGTTCTTC.

A few counts support this clonotype. This chain joins TRBV5-1 and TRBJ2-1; 9 bases agree with TRBD1. Per germline, CDR1 SGHRS and CDR2 YFSETQ. Trimming at V came to 6 bases and at J to 6 bases, leaving 10 bases not matched to a gene. The CDR3 extends over 15 amino acids. The CDR3 sequence is CASTSAGQGFNEQFF. The CDR3 DNA reads TGCGCCAGCACCTCCGCGGGACAGGGATTCAATGAGCAGTTCTTC.

The J gene is TRBJ1-2, the V gene TRBV20-1; 9 bases line up with TRBD1. The germline gives CDR1 DFQATT, CDR2 SNEGSKA (reference sequence). This CDR3 region has 15 residues. V lost 6 bases, J lost 0 bases, and 8 bases stayed unmatched. The DNA of the CDR3 is TGCAGTGCCACAACGGGACAGGGACCTAACTATGGCTACACCTTC. This encodes CSATTGQGPNYGYTF.

The chain carries TRBV9 and TRBJ2-3, with D unclear. Trimming pared 4 bases from V and 2 bases from J, leaving 17 bases between. CDR3 length: 16 residues. Germline assignment: CDR1 SGDLS and CDR2 YYNGEE. CDR3 nucleotide sequence: TGTGCCAGCAGCCCTCTGGCCGCTTCGAACACAGATACGCAGTATTTT. Translated: CASSPLAASNTDTQYF.

This clonotype was picked up many times. V gene TRBV27 combines with J gene TRBJ1-2; 10 bases agree with TRBD1. J gave up 8 bases and V 5 bases, and 11 bases lay outside the gene matches. CDR1 is MNHEY and CDR2 is SMNVEV in the germline V gene (reference sequence). The CDR3 is made up of 15 amino acids. The CDR3 reads CASSQDRDRGWGYTF. The CDR3 coding sequence is TGTGCCAGCAGTCAAGACCGGGACAGGGGTTGGGGCTACACCTTC.

V and J are TRBV4-1 and TRBJ1-2, with D uncertain. Trimming removed 0 bases from V and 7 bases from J, with 15 bases in between. Germline values: CDR1 MGHRA, CDR2 YSYEKL. This CDR3 is built from 15 residues. Here the CDR3 reads CASSQEVSRGGGYTF. CDR3 coding DNA: TGCGCCAGCAGCCAAGAGGTTTCGCGGGGAGGTGGCTACACCTTC.

This clonotype was seen only a few times. The V and J genes are TRBV7-2 and TRBJ1-4; D ambiguous. This CDR3 spans 13 amino acids. Germline V gene lookup returns CDR1 SGHTA and CDR2 FQGNSA. Trimming removed 4 bases at V and 7 bases at J, with 10 bases between. The CDR3: CASSSYLSEKLFF. The CDR3 coding sequence is TGTGCCAGCAGCTCCTACCTGAGTGAAAAACTGTTTTTT.

V is TRBV13 and J is TRBJ1-6, with a possible D match to TRBD1 (5 bases). Germline CDR1 is PRHDT and CDR2 is FYEKMQ (reference sequence). With 0 bases removed from V and 7 bases from J, the gap between germline ends came to 7 bases. The CDR3 covers 14 residues. The CDR3 nucleotides are TGTGCCAGCAGCTTAGGGACAGCGAATTCACCCCTCCACTTT. Translated, it gives CASSLGTANSPLHF.